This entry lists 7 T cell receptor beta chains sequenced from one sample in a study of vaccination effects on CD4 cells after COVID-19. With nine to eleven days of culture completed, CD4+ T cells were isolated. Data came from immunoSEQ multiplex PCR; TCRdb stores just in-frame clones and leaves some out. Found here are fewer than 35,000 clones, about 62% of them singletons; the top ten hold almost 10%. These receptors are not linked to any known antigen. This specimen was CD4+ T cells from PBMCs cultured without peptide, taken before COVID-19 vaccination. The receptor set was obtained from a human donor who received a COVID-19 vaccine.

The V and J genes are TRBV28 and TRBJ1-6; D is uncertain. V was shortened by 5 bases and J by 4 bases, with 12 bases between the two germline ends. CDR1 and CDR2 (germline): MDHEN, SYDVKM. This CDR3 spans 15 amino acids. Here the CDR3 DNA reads TGTGCCAGCAGTCCCCAGGAACTGTATAATTCACCCCTCCACTTT. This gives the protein CASSPQELYNSPLHF.

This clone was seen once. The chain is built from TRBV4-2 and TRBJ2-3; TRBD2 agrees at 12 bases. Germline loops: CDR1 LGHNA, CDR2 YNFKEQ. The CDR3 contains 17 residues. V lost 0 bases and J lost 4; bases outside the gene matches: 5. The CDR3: CASSQDRLAGEADTQYF. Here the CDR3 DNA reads TGTGCCAGCAGCCAAGATCGACTAGCGGGAGAGGCAGATACGCAGTATTTT.

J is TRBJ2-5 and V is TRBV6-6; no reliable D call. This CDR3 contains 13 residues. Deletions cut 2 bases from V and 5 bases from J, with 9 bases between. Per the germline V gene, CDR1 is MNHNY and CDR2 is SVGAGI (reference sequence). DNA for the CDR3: TGTGCCAGCAGTTACGCAGCTGGGGAGACCCAGTACTTC. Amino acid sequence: CASSYAAGETQYF.

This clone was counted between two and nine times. The DNA of the CDR3 is TGTGCCAGCAGCCCCCTCGGGACGGTGACTGGAAACACCATATATTTT. Its protein product is CASSPLGTVTGNTIYF. The genes are TRBV9 and TRBJ1-3; D possibly corresponds to TRBD1 (5 bases). Germline loops: CDR1 SGDLS, CDR2 YYNGEE. Trimming removed 4 bases at V and 2 bases at J, with 16 bases between. The CDR3 is made up of 16 amino acids.

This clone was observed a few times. This CDR3 is CASRSLAAYNEQFF. The CDR3, as DNA: TGCGCCAGCAGATCCTTAGCGGCTTACAATGAGCAGTTCTTC. The J gene is TRBJ2-1, the V gene TRBV5-1, with a weak D call TRBD2 (6 bases). This CDR3 contains 14 residues. The germline V gene encodes CDR1 SGHRS and CDR2 YFSETQ. The ends were cut back, 5 bases at V and 4 bases at J, with 13 bases in the middle.

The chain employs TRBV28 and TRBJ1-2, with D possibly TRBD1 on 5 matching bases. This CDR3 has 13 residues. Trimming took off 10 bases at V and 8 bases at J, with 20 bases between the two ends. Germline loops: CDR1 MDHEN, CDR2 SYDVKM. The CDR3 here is CATPGRAGRGYTF. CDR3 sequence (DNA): TGTGCCACCCCCGGCAGGGCCGGGCGGGGCTACACCTTC.

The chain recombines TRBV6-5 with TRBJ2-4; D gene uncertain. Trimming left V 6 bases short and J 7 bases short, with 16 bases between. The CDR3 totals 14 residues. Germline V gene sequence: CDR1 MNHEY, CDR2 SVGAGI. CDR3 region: CASRKGPDLNIQYF. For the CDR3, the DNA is TGTGCCAGCAGAAAGGGTCCAGATTTGAACATTCAGTACTTC.